This T cell receptor (beta chain) came from a study of radiotherapy plus CTLA-4 blockade in lung cancer. Findings of the study overall: Together with interferon-beta, which increased in serum after radiation, early dynamic changes in blood T cell clones were reportedly the best predictors of response.

With regard to this clone: Antigen specificity is unknown.

The CDR3 is 14 residues long. V lost 3 bases and J lost 3, with 13 bases in between. Germline loops: CDR1 SGDLS, CDR2 YYNGEE. Participants had chemo-refractory metastatic non-small-cell lung cancer and were treated with focal radiation plus ipilimumab CTLA-4 blockade. Assay used: immunoSEQ multiplex PCR; TCRdb lists only in-frame clones, some missing. The sample has roughly 88,000 clones; approximately 83% are singletons. Specimen: peripheral blood, collected from a patient treated with radiotherapy plus ipilimumab. The V call is TRBV9, the J call TRBJ2-7, with a tentative D call TRBD1 (6 bases). This clonotype originated in a human donor with non-small cell lung cancer who had stable disease on radiotherapy plus ipilimumab. CDR3 protein: CASSGLGQNYEQYF. DNA for the CDR3: TGTGCCAGCAGCGGCCTCGGACAGAACTACGAGCAGTACTTC.